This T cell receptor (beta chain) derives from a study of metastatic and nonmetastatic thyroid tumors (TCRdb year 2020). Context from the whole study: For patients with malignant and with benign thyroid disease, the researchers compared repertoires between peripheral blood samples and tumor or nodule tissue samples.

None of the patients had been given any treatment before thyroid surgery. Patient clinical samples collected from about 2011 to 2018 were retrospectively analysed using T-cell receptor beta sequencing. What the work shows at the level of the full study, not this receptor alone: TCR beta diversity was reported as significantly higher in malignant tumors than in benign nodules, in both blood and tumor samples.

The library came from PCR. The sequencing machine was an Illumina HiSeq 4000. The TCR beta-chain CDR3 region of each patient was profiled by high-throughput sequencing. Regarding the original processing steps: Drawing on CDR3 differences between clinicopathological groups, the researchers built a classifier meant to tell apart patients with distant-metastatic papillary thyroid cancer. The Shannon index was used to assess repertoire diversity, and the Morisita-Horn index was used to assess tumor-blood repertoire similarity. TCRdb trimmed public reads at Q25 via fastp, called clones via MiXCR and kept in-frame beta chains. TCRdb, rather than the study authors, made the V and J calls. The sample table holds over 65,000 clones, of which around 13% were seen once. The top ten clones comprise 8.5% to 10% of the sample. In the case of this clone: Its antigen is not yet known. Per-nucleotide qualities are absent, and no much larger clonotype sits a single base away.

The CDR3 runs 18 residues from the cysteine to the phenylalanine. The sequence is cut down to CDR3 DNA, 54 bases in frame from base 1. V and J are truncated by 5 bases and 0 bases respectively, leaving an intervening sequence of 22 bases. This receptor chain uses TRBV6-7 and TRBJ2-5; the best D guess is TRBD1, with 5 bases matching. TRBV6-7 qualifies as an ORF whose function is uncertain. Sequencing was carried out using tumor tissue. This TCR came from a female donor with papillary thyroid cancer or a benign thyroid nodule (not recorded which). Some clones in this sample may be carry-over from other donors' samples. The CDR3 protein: CASSHAHLNGHNQETQYF. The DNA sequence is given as TGTGCCAGCAGTCACGCTCACCTAAATGGACATAACCAAGAGACCCAGTACTTC.